These 19 T cell receptor beta chains share one sample of origin, sequenced in a study of T cells in Graves' hyperthyroidism and ophthalmopathy. There were TCR beta CDR3 regions amplified from RNA transcripts. HTBI primers were employed in a first-round RT-PCR of the TCR CDR3. TCRdb processed the multiplex PCR reads anew with MiXCR; each CDR3 protein has one entry. The sample includes about 420,000 distinct CDR3 sequences, roughly 15% seen only once; the top ten take 4% to 6.5%. Input material: blood. The origin of the receptors is a woman aged 18-29 years with Graves' hyperthyroidism.

This clonotype appeared many times. V gene TRBV29-1 combines with J gene TRBJ2-4; TRBD2 aligns across 7 bases. V shed 7 bases, J shed 14 bases, and the junction held 17 bases outside the gene matches. The CDR3 spans 13 residues. The germline gives CDR1 SQVTM, CDR2 ANQGSEA. The CDR3 loop is CSARSGDGGGEYF. CDR3 DNA sequence: TGCAGCGCGAGAAGCGGGGATGGAGGCGGGGAGTACTTC.

Notes on this clonotype: This may stem from a read error, because a much larger clone lies one nucleotide away. This rearrangement joins TRBV5-1 to TRBJ1-2; 10 bases agree with TRBD1. V lost 6 bases and J lost 6; bases outside the gene matches: 8. CDR1 and CDR2 (germline): SGHRS, YFSETQ. The CDR3 spans 14 residues. This chain's CDR3 is CASNRGQGTDGYTF. The CDR3 DNA reads as TGCGCCAGCAACCGGGGACAGGGGACGGATGGCTACACCTTC.

This clonotype has at least ten counts. The gene calls are TRBV27 and TRBJ1-4; tentative D call: TRBD1 (6 bases). V was clipped by 4 bases and J by 0 bases, with 9 bases between them. Germline CDR1 MNHEY, CDR2 SMNVEV (reference sequence). The CDR3 covers 15 residues. This CDR3 reads CASSSQGATNEKLFF. The CDR3 nucleotides are TGTGCCAGCAGTTCACAGGGTGCAACTAATGAAAAACTGTTTTTT.

Only a few counts were recorded for this clonotype. CDR3 sequence reads: CSVPLETRETEAFF. CDR3 bases: TGCAGCGTTCCACTCGAGACCCGAGAGACTGAAGCTTTCTTT. The chain links TRBV29-1 to TRBJ1-1, with D unclear. Germline V gene sequence: CDR1 SQVTM, CDR2 ANQGSEA. Deletions cut 5 bases from V and 5 bases from J, with 18 bases between. The CDR3 spans 14 residues.

This clonotype showed up many times. V and J are TRBV7-9 and TRBJ1-1; the D is unclear. Trimming pared 5 bases from V and 6 bases from J, leaving 7 bases between. The CDR3 is 11 residues long. Germline V CDR1 and CDR2: SEHNR, FQNEAQ (reference sequence). CDR3 nucleotides: TGTGCCAGCAGCCAGCTGCCTGAAGCTTTCTTT. Residues: CASSQLPEAFF.

The chain employs TRBV28 and TRBJ2-5; 9 nucleotides agree with TRBD2. Germline CDR1 MDHEN, CDR2 SYDVKM. The CDR3 runs to 16 residues. V lost 7 bases to trimming and J lost 4 bases; unmatched junction nucleotides: 13. CDR3 coding DNA: TGTGCCAGCACCCGATGGATAGCGGGAGAGAGAGAGACCCAGTACTTC. This gives the protein CASTRWIAGERETQYF.

Ten or more counts support this clonotype. This rearrangement joins TRBV7-9 to TRBJ2-7; D is ambiguous. CDR3 length equals 14 residues. V was clipped by 0 bases and J by 1 base, with 7 bases between them. Germline values: CDR1 SEHNR, CDR2 FQNEAQ (reference sequence). The CDR3 loop reads CASSLASYSYEQYF. The DNA for the CDR3 is TGTGCCAGCAGCTTAGCTTCCTATTCCTACGAGCAGTACTTC.

This clonotype has a handful of counts. The genes are TRBV19 and TRBJ2-7; unclear D gene. V lost 5 bases to trimming and J lost 1 base, with 9 bases between them. The CDR3 is 13 residues long. Germline CDR1 is LNHDA and CDR2 is SQIVND (reference sequence). The CDR3 region is CASSAGPSYEQYF. The DNA of the CDR3 is TGTGCCAGTAGTGCTGGACCTTCCTACGAGCAGTACTTC.

The rearrangement uses TRBV20-1 and TRBJ1-2; 12 positions match TRBD1. This CDR3 is built from 17 residues. Germline-derived CDR1 and CDR2 are DFQATT and SNEGSKA (reference sequence). The V segment lost 1 base and the J segment 7 bases; nucleotides outside the gene matches: 13. CDR3 coding DNA: TGCAGTGCTAGAGGGTATCCGGGACAGGGGGCCCAGAGTGGCTACACCTTC. It specifies CSARGYPGQGAQSGYTF.

This clonotype has only a few counts. The gene calls are TRBV9 and TRBJ2-3, with 7 nucleotides matching TRBD1. Losses at the gene ends were 3 bases for V and 2 bases for J; bases not matched to a gene: 9. Germline V gene sequence: CDR1 SGDLS, CDR2 YYNGEE. The CDR3 has 16 amino acids. The CDR3 nucleotides are TGTGCCAGCAGCGGGAGCACGGGACAGATCACAGATACGCAGTATTTT. It specifies CASSGSTGQITDTQYF.

On this clonotype itself: A much larger clone sits a single nucleotide away, making a read error possible. The rearrangement joins TRBV12-3 or TRBV12-4 to TRBJ1-5; TRBD1 matches at 7 bases. V lost 7 bases and J lost 6; bases outside the gene matches: 9. This CDR3 contains 14 residues. CDR3 sequence: CASNRTGVGQPQHF. The CDR3 DNA sequence: TGTGCCAGCAACAGAACAGGGGTAGGTCAGCCCCAGCATTTT.

This rearrangement joins TRBV20-1 to TRBJ2-1, with 10 bases aligning to TRBD1. Germline CDR1 and CDR2: DFQATT and SNEGSKA (reference sequence). The CDR3 loop spans 14 amino acids. With 4 bases clipped from V and 8 bases from J, the junction kept 8 bases outside the gene matches. CDR3 sequence reads: CSAIRGTGVDEQFF. CDR3 DNA sequence: TGCAGTGCTATACGCGGGACAGGGGTCGATGAGCAGTTCTTC.

Many counts were recorded for this clonotype. The chain carries TRBV20-1 and TRBJ2-7; 8 positions match TRBD1. V lost 0 bases, J lost 5 bases, and 9 bases stayed unmatched. The CDR3 is made up of 15 amino acids. Germline CDR1 reads DFQATT; CDR2 reads SNEGSKA (reference sequence). Here the CDR3 DNA reads TGCAGTGCTAGAGACGGCAGGGGGCTTCTCGACGAGCAGTACTTC. Its protein product is CSARDGRGLLDEQYF.

There are many counts of this clonotype. V gene TRBV28 combines with J gene TRBJ2-3; 10 bases map to TRBD2. Germline lookup yields CDR1 MDHEN and CDR2 SYDVKM. Losses at the gene ends were 4 bases for V and 5 bases for J; bases not matched to a gene: 3. This CDR3 has 14 amino acids. The CDR3: CASSSGLARDTQYF. The DNA of the CDR3 is TGTGCCAGCAGTTCGGGACTAGCGCGAGATACGCAGTATTTT.

This clonotype was seen more than once but under ten times. J is TRBJ1-2 and V is TRBV5-1; unclear D gene. Germline loops: CDR1 SGHRS, CDR2 YFSETQ. The CDR3 length is 14 residues. Trimming stripped 0 bases from V and 3 bases from J, with 9 bases between. CDR3 protein: CASSLEAGDYGYTF. DNA for the CDR3: TGCGCCAGCAGCTTGGAGGCTGGTGACTATGGCTACACCTTC.

The sample holds many counts of this clonotype. The J gene is TRBJ2-7, the V gene TRBV20-1; the D is unclear. Germline CDR1 is DFQATT and CDR2 is SNEGSKA (reference sequence). CDR3 length: 12 amino acids. V was pared by 8 bases and J by 3 bases, with 14 bases between. CDR3 sequence: CSTRRWGYEQYF. The CDR3 DNA sequence: TGCAGTACTCGGCGGTGGGGCTACGAGCAGTACTTC.

This clonotype has ten or more counts. The chain couples TRBV6-1 to TRBJ2-3; 12 bases agree with TRBD2. With 4 bases clipped from V and 4 bases from J, the junction kept 9 bases outside the gene matches. The CDR3 length is 17 residues. Germline values: CDR1 MNHNS, CDR2 SASEGT. The CDR3 bases are TGTGCCAGCAGTGTTGTGACTAGCGGGAGTCAGGCAGATACGCAGTATTTT. Amino acid sequence: CASSVVTSGSQADTQYF.

This clonotype was observed many times. The V and J genes are TRBV12-3 or TRBV12-4 and TRBJ2-5; TRBD1 matches 9 bases. After removal of 8 bases from V and 4 bases from J, the junction contained 5 bases not matched to a gene. The CDR3 spans 13 residues. The CDR3 DNA follows: TGTGCCAGCGGGACAGGGCTGGGAGAGACCCAGTACTTC. The encoded protein is CASGTGLGETQYF.

As for this clonotype: Sequence at one end of the junction differs from germline and may be a read error. The chain links TRBV6-1 to TRBJ1-1; perhaps TRBD1 as D (5 bases). Germline V gene lookup returns CDR1 MNHNS and CDR2 SASEGT. The CDR3 is 13 residues long. DNA of the CDR3: TGTGCCAGCTTCGGGACGAGGAACACTGAAGCTTCCTTT. Translating gives CASFGTRNTEASF.